The 27 T cell receptor beta chains below were found in one sample sequenced in a study of T cell repertoires in cytomegalovirus infection. TCRdb recomputed calls from the reads with MiXCR, one row per CDR3 protein. This table holds hundreds of thousands of distinct CDR3 sequences, roughly 20% found once. Sequencing was done on a sample of PBMCs. The source of these receptors is a human donor in good health (CMV status not recorded). Some clones in this sample may be carry-over from other donors' samples.

This chain links TRBV10-3 with TRBJ2-7; weak D call: TRBD1 (5 bases). The CDR3 is made up of 14 amino acids. The V gene's germline CDR1 is ENHRY and CDR2 SYGVKD. The V gene lost 3 bases and the J gene lost 0 bases, with 9 bases spanning the gap. CDR3 in amino acids: CAISEDRLSYEQYF. In DNA, the CDR3 is TGTGCCATCAGTGAAGACAGACTCTCCTACGAGCAGTACTTC.

A few counts support this clonotype. The rearrangement links TRBV4-3 to TRBJ2-1; weak D call: TRBD2 (5 bases). CDR1 is LGHNA and CDR2 is YSLEER in the germline V gene. V was cut by 1 base and J by 0 bases, with 16 bases left in between. The CDR3 runs 18 residues. CDR3 in amino acids: CASSQGLGAGLSYNEQFF. The DNA of the CDR3 is TGCGCCAGCAGCCAAGGATTGGGTGCGGGCCTCTCCTACAATGAGCAGTTCTTC.

About this clonotype: A much larger clone sits a single nucleotide away, making a read error possible. The chain is built from TRBV6-1 and TRBJ2-7; D remains unclear. Germline V CDR1 and CDR2: MNHNS, SASEGT. The length of the CDR3 is 13 residues. DNA of the CDR3: TGTGCCAGCAGTGAAGCGTCCCCATACGCGCAGTACTTC. Encoded protein: CASSEASPYAQYF.

This clonotype has a count of ten or more. The V call is TRBV7-2, the J call TRBJ1-5, with a weak D call TRBD1 (6 bases). The CDR3 loop spans 15 amino acids. The germline gives CDR1 SGHTA, CDR2 FQGNSA. V gave up 5 bases and J gave up 5 bases, with 16 bases separating them. The CDR3 DNA reads TGTGCCAGCAGCAAAGAGGGAGGGGGATATCAGCCCCAGCATTTT. Translation gives CASSKEGGGYQPQHF.

This rearrangement joins TRBV20-1 to TRBJ2-5, with 9 bases aligning to TRBD2. Germline-derived CDR1 and CDR2 are DFQATT and SNEGSKA (reference sequence). Trimming took 6 bases from V and 1 from J; bases not matched to a gene: 9. This CDR3 spans 15 amino acids. The CDR3 DNA reads as TGCAGTGCCTTTAGCGGGAGAAGGGCCCAAGAGACCCAGTACTTC. This gives the protein CSAFSGRRAQETQYF.

Concerning this clonotype itself: A much larger clone lies a single base off, so this may be a read error. The chain joins TRBV10-3 to TRBJ2-1, with 8 positions matching TRBD2. CDR1 ENHRY and CDR2 SYGVKD come from the germline V gene. The CDR3 is 14 residues long. The CDR3, as DNA: TGTGCCATCAAGGCGGGGGGCTCCTACAATGAGCAGTTATTC. It specifies CAIKAGGSYNEQLF.

This clonotype came up a few times. The CDR3 DNA reads TGTGCCAGCAGTTTAAATCAGCGGGCCCCCACAGATACGCAGTATTTT. Amino acid sequence: CASSLNQRAPTDTQYF. The chain has TRBV12-3 or TRBV12-4 and TRBJ2-3, with TRBD2 as a possible D gene (6 bases). The germline V and J ends were trimmed by 2 bases and 2 bases, with 14 bases remaining between them. This CDR3 has 16 amino acids.

This clonotype has a handful of counts. The rearrangement uses TRBV9 and TRBJ2-3; D gene unclear. There are 12 residues in the CDR3. V was cut by 3 bases and J by 3 bases, with 5 bases left in between. CDR1 is SGDLS and CDR2 is YYNGEE in the germline V gene. The chain's CDR3 is CASSAETDTQYF. Written as DNA, the CDR3 is TGTGCCAGCAGCGCAGAGACAGATACGCAGTATTTT.

In its sample, this clonotype was seen many times. This chain links TRBV7-2 with TRBJ2-1; the D gene is possibly TRBD2 (6 bases). Germline V gene lookup returns CDR1 SGHTA and CDR2 FQGNSA. The CDR3 contains 15 residues. V lost 1 base, J lost 3 bases, and 10 bases lay in between. The CDR3 spells CASSLGRTNYNEQFF. The CDR3 region has the DNA TGTGCCAGCAGCTTAGGCCGGACTAACTACAATGAGCAGTTCTTC.

This clonotype has only a few counts. The chain carries TRBV4-2 and TRBJ1-4, with D perhaps TRBD1 (5 bases). CDR3 length: 19 residues. Germline V lookup: CDR1 LGHNA, CDR2 YNFKEQ. V gave up 2 bases and J gave up 0 bases, with 19 bases separating them. CDR3 sequence: CASSQTVHRYLATNEKLFF. As DNA, the CDR3 is TGTGCCAGCAGCCAAACCGTGCACAGGTACCTTGCAACTAATGAAAAACTGTTTTTT.

V usage is TRBV28 and J usage is TRBJ2-1, with 7 bases identical to TRBD1. The CDR3 extends over 13 amino acids. V dropped 8 bases and J dropped 6; count of bases not matched to a gene: 7. Germline lookup yields CDR1 MDHEN and CDR2 SYDVKM. CDR3 sequence: CASLDRALNEQFF. In nucleotides, the CDR3 is TGTGCCAGCCTAGACAGGGCCCTCAATGAGCAGTTCTTC.

This clonotype was counted ten times or more. This chain connects TRBV25-1 to TRBJ2-1, with 8 bases fitting TRBD1. Germline-derived CDR1 and CDR2 are MGHDK and SYGVNS. Trimming removed 3 bases from V and 7 bases from J; junction bases left unmatched: 2. The CDR3 extends over 13 amino acids. The CDR3 protein is CASSEYRGNEQFF. In nucleotides, the CDR3 is TGTGCCAGCAGTGAGTACAGGGGGAATGAGCAGTTCTTC.

This sequence joins TRBV20-1 and TRBJ1-1, with D hard to call. Germline V gives CDR1 DFQATT, CDR2 SNEGSKA (reference sequence). The ends were cut back, 1 base at V and 6 bases at J, with 21 bases in the middle. The CDR3 runs 16 residues. Here the CDR3 DNA reads TGCAGTGCTAGAGTTTCGAGTAAGGGAGGTATGGCTGAAGCTTTCTTT. Encoded protein: CSARVSSKGGMAEAFF.

V gene TRBV12-3 or TRBV12-4 combines with J gene TRBJ2-7, with unresolved D. V was shortened by 3 bases and J by 0 bases, with 6 bases between the two germline ends. This CDR3 is built from 13 residues. As DNA, the CDR3 is TGTGCCAGCAGTTTTGTGCCCTCCTACGAGCAGTACTTC. As protein: CASSFVPSYEQYF.

This clonotype was counted a few times. The chain carries TRBV20-1 and TRBJ2-5; 7 bases are shared with TRBD2. Trimming removed 6 bases from V and 5 bases from J; junction bases left unmatched: 9. The germline gives CDR1 DFQATT, CDR2 SNEGSKA (reference sequence). This CDR3 region has 13 residues. The CDR3 nucleotides are TGCAGTGCCCGCCGGGGGGTTAGGGAGACCCAGTACTTC. Its protein is CSARRGVRETQYF.

This clonotype has at least ten counts. The V call is TRBV7-2, the J call TRBJ2-1; no clear D. Trimming stripped 5 bases from V and 1 base from J, with 12 bases between. From germline, CDR1 is SGHTA and CDR2 FQGNSA. The CDR3 sequence is 15 residues long. In DNA, the CDR3 is TGTGCCAGCAGCCTCGACGTCGAGTCCTACAATGAGCAGTTCTTC. Its protein is CASSLDVESYNEQFF.

This clonotype turned up a few times. The chain couples TRBV20-1 to TRBJ2-3; the match to TRBD2 covers 7 bases. The V and J ends lost 0 bases and 1 base, in that order; junction bases with no gene match: 7. The germline gives CDR1 DFQATT, CDR2 SNEGSKA (reference sequence). CDR3 length equals 16 residues. The CDR3 protein is CSARDPRGSRTDTQYF. The CDR3 coding sequence is TGCAGTGCTAGAGATCCTCGCGGGAGCCGCACAGATACGCAGTATTTT.

This clonotype has just a few counts. In nucleotides, the CDR3 is TGTGCCACAAGTAAAGCCTCATACAATGAGCAGTTCTTC. Translation: CATSKASYNEQFF. The chain couples TRBV2 to TRBJ2-1; D remains ambiguous. The CDR3 has 13 residues. V was trimmed by 10 bases and J by 4 bases, leaving 14 bases between them. Per the germline V gene, CDR1 is SNHLY and CDR2 is FYNNEI.

The J gene is TRBJ1-4, the V gene TRBV25-1; 7 bases are shared with TRBD1. CDR1 is MGHDK, CDR2 SYGVNS, per germline. The V and J ends lost 6 bases and 8 bases, in that order; junction bases with no gene match: 9. CDR3 length: 14 amino acids. The CDR3 reads CASSPGGAREKLFF. CDR3 nucleotides: TGTGCCAGCAGCCCAGGGGGTGCGAGGGAAAAACTGTTTTTT.

This chain uses TRBV6-1 with TRBJ2-1; D is ambiguous. The V gene lost 9 bases and the J gene lost 0 bases, with 12 bases spanning the gap. This CDR3 comprises 14 residues. CDR1 is MNHNS and CDR2 is SASEGT in the germline V gene. CDR3 amino acids: CASLGFSSYNEQFF. The CDR3 DNA sequence: TGTGCCAGTCTAGGATTTTCCTCCTACAATGAGCAGTTCTTC.

This clonotype was observed a few times. This rearrangement joins TRBV5-6 to TRBJ1-6, with a tentative D call TRBD1 (5 bases). The CDR3 consists of 15 residues. V was trimmed by 6 bases and J by 6 bases, leaving 16 bases between them. From germline, CDR1 is SGHDT and CDR2 YYEEEE. CDR3 loop: CASNGDGTRNSPLHF. CDR3 in DNA: TGTGCCAGCAACGGGGATGGGACGCGTAATTCACCCCTCCACTTT.

The gene calls are TRBV6-5 and TRBJ1-1, with D unresolved. Germline V gene data show CDR1 as MNHEY and CDR2 as SVGAGI. The CDR3 is made up of 14 amino acids. Trimming shortened V by 7 bases and J by 0 bases, and 12 bases separated the two germline ends. The CDR3 DNA sequence: TGTGCCAGCAAACTCTTGTCCATGAACACTGAAGCTTTCTTT. The encoded protein is CASKLLSMNTEAFF.

The chain joins TRBV12-3 or TRBV12-4 to TRBJ1-2, with unresolved D. The CDR3 is made up of 13 amino acids. The V end lost 3 bases, the J end lost 6 bases, and 11 bases lay between the germline ends. The CDR3, as DNA: TGTGCCAGCAGTTTGACCCCGGGCCATGGCTACACCTTC. Protein sequence: CASSLTPGHGYTF.

This clonotype was picked up many times. The V gene is TRBV12-3 or TRBV12-4, the J gene TRBJ1-2; D perhaps matches TRBD1 (5 bases). Trimming shortened V by 4 bases and J by 7 bases, and 13 bases separated the two germline ends. The length of the CDR3 is 13 residues. The CDR3 bases are TGTGCCAGCAGTTACAGGACTCCCTCTGGCTACACCTTC. It is translated as CASSYRTPSGYTF.

V is TRBV7-6 and J is TRBJ2-3; TRBD1 aligns across 10 bases. The germline gives CDR1 SGHVS, CDR2 FNYEAQ. CDR3 length: 16 amino acids. With V trimmed by 5 bases and J by 5 bases, 10 bases remained unmatched. The CDR3 DNA sequence: TGTGCCAGCAGCAAGCGCTCCGACAGGGGGCGAGATACGCAGTATTTT. Its translation: CASSKRSDRGRDTQYF.

In its sample, this clonotype was seen many times. The chain joins TRBV7-2 to TRBJ2-7; D perhaps matches TRBD2 (6 bases). CDR3 size: 14 residues. The ends were cut back, 5 bases at V and 3 bases at J, with 14 bases in the middle. CDR1 and CDR2 from the germline V gene are SGHTA and FQGNSA. CDR3 region: CASSISGTGYEQYF. The CDR3 nucleotides are TGTGCCAGCAGCATTAGCGGCACCGGCTACGAGCAGTACTTC.

This clonotype was observed at least ten times. The chain employs TRBV28 and TRBJ1-5; possible D gene TRBD1, 5 bases. Germline assignment: CDR1 MDHEN and CDR2 SYDVKM. The CDR3 is 14 residues long. V was clipped by 7 bases and J by 0 bases, with 10 bases between them. CDR3 region: CASTPGGSNQPQHF. The CDR3, as DNA: TGTGCCAGCACCCCGGGGGGTAGCAATCAGCCCCAGCATTTT.